This TCR beta chain comes out of a study of regulatory T cells in long-lasting Graves disease. The CDR3 has 13 amino acids. Germline CDR1 is MNHNS and CDR2 is SASEGT. V was trimmed by 6 bases and J by 8 bases, leaving 16 bases between them. Time point in this sample: newly diagnosed GD, antithyroid drugs for less than 3 months. TCR sequences were obtained from RNA taken from PBMCs. This clonotype was seen only a few times. Arm-PCR of CDR3 regions and iRepertoire HTBI primers were used to build TCR beta libraries. A single record per CDR3 protein comes from TCRdb applying MiXCR to the multiplex PCR reads. The table has roughly 610,000 distinct CDR3 sequences, roughly 15% seen once. This sample also belongs to another study, concerning T cells in Graves' hyperthyroidism and ophthalmopathy.

The chain is built from TRBV6-1 and TRBJ1-2; a weak D match, TRBD1 (5 bases). Sequencing used peripheral blood mononuclear cells (PBMCs), obtained at new diagnosis, from a patient treated with antithyroid drugs. The source of this sequence is a woman younger than 45 with Graves disease. In DNA form, the CDR3 reads TGTGCCAGCAGGGGAGGGACGGAGATGGGCTACACCTTC. It yields the protein CASRGGTEMGYTF.